The TCR beta chain under discussion was sequenced for a study of lymphopenia after photon versus proton radiotherapy. Study-wide points: Only patients who died were analyzed for survival; proton advantage is unproven.

Turning to this clone: Its antigen is not known.

The method was immunoSEQ multiplex PCR; TCRdb's version includes in-frame clones alone and lacks a portion of them. The data contain about 160,000 clones, around nine tenths of them singletons. V shed 1 base, J shed 9 bases, and the junction held 14 bases outside the gene matches. Germline V gene data show CDR1 as LGHNA and CDR2 as YNFKEQ. This CDR3 has 17 amino acids. The receptor's source is a man aged 50 to 59 with gastric cancer. The chain combines TRBV4-2 with TRBJ2-1, with 8 bases that match TRBD2. The material was peripheral blood, obtained from a patient treated with photon-based radiotherapy. The CDR3: CASSQVPSGSGGVEQFF. As DNA, the CDR3 is TGTGCCAGCAGCCAAGTTCCGAGCGGGAGCGGGGGCGTTGAGCAGTTCTTC.